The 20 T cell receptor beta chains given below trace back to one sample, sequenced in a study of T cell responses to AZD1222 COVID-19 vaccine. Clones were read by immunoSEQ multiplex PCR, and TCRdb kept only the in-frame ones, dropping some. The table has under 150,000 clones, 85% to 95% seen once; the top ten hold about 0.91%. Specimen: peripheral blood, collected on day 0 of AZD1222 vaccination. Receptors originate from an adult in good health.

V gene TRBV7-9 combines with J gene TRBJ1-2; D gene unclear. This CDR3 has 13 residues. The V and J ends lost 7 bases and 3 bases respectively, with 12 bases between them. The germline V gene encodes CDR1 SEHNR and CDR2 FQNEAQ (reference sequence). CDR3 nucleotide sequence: TGTGCCAGCATCCCGGACGGGCACTATGGCTACACCTTC. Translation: CASIPDGHYGYTF.

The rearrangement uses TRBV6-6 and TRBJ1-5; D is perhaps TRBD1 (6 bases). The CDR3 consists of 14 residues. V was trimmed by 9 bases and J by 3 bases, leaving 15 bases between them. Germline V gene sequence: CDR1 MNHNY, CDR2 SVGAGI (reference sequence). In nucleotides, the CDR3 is TGTGCCAGTTCGAGAGGACAGTTCAATCAGCCCCAGCATTTT. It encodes CASSRGQFNQPQHF.

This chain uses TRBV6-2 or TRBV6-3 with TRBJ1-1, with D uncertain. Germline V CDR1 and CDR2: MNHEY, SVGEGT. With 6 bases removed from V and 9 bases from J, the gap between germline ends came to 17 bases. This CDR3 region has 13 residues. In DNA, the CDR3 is TGTGCCAGCAGCCGGACGGAGTCATTGCAAGCTTTCTTT. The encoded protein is CASSRTESLQAFF.

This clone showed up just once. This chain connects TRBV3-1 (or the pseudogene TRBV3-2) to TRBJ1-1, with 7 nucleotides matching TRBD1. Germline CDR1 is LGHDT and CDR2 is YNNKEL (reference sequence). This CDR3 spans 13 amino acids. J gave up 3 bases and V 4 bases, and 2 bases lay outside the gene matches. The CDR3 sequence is CASSPTGDTEAFF. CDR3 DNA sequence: TGTGCCAGCAGCCCTACAGGGGACACTGAAGCTTTCTTT.

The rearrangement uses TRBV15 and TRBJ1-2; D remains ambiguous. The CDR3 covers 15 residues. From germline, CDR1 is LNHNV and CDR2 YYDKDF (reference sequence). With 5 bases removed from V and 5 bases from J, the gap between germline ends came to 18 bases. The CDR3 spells CATSSPMRESYGYTF. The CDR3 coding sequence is TGTGCCACCAGCTCCCCGATGAGGGAGTCATATGGCTACACCTTC.

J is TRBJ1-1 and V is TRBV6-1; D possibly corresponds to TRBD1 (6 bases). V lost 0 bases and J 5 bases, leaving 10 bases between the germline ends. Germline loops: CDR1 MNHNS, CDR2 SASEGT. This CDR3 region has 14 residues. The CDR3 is CASSEAGGRTEAFF. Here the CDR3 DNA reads TGTGCCAGCAGTGAAGCCGGGGGCAGGACTGAAGCTTTCTTT.

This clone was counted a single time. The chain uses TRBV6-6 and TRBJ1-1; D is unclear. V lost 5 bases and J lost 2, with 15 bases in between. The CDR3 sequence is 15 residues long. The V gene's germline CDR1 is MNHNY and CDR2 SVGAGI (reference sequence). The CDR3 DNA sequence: TGTGCCAGCAGTCATACAAGATTTACAAACACTGAAGCTTTCTTT. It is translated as CASSHTRFTNTEAFF.

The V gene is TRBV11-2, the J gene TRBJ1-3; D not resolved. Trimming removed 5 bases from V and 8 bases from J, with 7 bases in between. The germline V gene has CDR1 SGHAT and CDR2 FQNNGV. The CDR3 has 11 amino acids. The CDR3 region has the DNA TGTGCCAGCAGCCCACACGACACCATATATTTT. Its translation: CASSPHDTIYF.

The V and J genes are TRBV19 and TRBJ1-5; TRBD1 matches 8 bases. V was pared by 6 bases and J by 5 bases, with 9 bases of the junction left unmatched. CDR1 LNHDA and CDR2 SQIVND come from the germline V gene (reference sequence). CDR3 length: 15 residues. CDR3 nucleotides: TGTGCCAGTAGCAGGACAGGGAACGAGGATCAGCCCCAGCATTTT. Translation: CASSRTGNEDQPQHF.

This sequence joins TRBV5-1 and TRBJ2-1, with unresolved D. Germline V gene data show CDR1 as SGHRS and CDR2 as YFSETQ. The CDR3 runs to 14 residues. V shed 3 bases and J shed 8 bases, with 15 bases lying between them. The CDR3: CASSSTYSAHEQFF. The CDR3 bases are TGCGCCAGCAGCTCAACCTACAGTGCCCATGAGCAGTTCTTC.

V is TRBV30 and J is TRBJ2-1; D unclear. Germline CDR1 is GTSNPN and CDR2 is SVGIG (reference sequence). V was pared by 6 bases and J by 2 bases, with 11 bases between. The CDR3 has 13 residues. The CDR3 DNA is TGTGCCTGTATGGCCCCGGCCTACAATGAGCAGTTCTTC. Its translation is CACMAPAYNEQFF.

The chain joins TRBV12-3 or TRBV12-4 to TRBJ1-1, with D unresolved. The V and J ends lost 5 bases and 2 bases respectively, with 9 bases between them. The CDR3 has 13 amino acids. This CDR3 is CASSPRANTEAFF. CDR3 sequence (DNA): TGTGCCAGCAGTCCGCGGGCCAACACTGAAGCTTTCTTT.

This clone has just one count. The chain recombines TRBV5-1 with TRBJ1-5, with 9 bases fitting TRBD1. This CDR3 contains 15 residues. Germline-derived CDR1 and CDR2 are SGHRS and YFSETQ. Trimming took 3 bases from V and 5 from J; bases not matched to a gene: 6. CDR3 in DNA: TGCGCCAGCAGCTCCACAGGGGGCTTCTATCAGCCCCAGCATTTT. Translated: CASSSTGGFYQPQHF. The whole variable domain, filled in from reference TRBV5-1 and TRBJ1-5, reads KAGVTQTPRYLIKTRGQQVTLSCSPISGHRSVSWYQQTPGQGLQFLFEYFSETQRNKGNFPGRFSGRQFSNSRSEMNVSTLELGDSALYLCASSSTGGFYQPQHFGDGTRLSIL.

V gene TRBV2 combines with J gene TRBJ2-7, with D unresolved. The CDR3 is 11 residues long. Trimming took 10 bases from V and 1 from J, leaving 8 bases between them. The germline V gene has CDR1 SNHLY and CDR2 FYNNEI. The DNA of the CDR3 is TGTGCCACCCGCTCTTCCTACGAGCAGTACTTC. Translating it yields CATRSSYEQYF. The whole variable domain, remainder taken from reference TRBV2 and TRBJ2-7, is EPEVTQTPSHQVTQMGQEVILRCVPISNHLYFYWYRQILGQKVEFLVSFYNNEISEKSEIFDDQFSVERPDGSNFTLKIRSTKLEDSAMYFCATRSSYEQYFGPGTRLTVT.

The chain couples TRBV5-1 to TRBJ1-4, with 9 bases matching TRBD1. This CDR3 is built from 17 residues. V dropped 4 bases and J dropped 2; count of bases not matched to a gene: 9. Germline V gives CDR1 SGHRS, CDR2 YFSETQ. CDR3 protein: CASSQGTGLETNEKLFF. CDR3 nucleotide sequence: TGCGCCAGCAGCCAAGGGACAGGGTTGGAGACTAATGAAAAACTGTTTTTT.

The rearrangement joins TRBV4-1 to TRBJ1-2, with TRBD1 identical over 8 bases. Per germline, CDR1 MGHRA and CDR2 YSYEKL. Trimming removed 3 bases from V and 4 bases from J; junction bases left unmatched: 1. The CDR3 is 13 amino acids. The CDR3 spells CASSQGTGYGYTF. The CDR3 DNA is TGCGCCAGCAGCCAGGGGACAGGCTATGGCTACACCTTC.

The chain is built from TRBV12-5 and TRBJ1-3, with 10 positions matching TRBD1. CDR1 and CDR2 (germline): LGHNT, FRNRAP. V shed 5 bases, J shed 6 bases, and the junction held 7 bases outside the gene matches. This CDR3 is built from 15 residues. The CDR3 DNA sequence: TGTGCTAGTGGTCCGGGGACAGGGGTGACAAACACCATATATTTT. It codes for CASGPGTGVTNTIYF.

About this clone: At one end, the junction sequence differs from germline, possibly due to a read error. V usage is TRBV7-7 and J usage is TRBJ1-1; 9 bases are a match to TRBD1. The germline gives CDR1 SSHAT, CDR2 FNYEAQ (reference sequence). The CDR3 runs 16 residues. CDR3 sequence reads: CASSLRTGEVNTEAFF. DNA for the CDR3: TGTGCTAGCAGCCTCAGGACAGGGGAGGTGAACACTGAAGCTTTCTTT. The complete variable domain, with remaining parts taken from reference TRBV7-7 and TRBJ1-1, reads GAGVSQSPRYKVTKRGQDVTLRCDPISSHATLYWYQQALGQGPEFLTYFNYEAQPDKSGLPSDRFSAERPEGSISTLTIQRTEQRDSAMYRCASSLRTGEVNTEAFFGQGTRLTVV.

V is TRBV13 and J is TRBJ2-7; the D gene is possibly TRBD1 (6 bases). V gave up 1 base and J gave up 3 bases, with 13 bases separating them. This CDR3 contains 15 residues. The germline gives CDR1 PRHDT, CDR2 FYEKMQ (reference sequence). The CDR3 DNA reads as TGTGCCAGCAGCTTAGTGGCGCGAGGGGGCTACGAGCAGTACTTC. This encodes CASSLVARGGYEQYF.

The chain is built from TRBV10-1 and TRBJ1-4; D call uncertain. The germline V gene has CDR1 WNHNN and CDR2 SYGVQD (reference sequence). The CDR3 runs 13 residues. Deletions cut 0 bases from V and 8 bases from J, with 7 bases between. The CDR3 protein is CASSESYDEKLFF. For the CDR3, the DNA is TGCGCCAGCAGTGAGTCGTATGACGAAAAACTGTTTTTT.